These T cell receptor beta chains were read from a single sample in a study of shared clonotypes between healthy human individuals. The repertoire was sequenced with immunoSEQ multiplex PCR; TCRdb's copy has only in-frame clones and lacks some. Among millions of clones listed, about 95% were seen once. The sequenced sample was naive CD8+ T cells sorted from blood. These receptors all come from a man aged 18 to 29 in good health. Each CDR3 is given with its conserved first and last residue. D genes are given only for firm matches. Size is omitted from some rows. Given values are once, few, many or a class for expanded clones.

TRBJ1-2	-	TRBD1	TRBV7-3	CASSPGTDYGYTF	TGTGCCAGCAGCCCTGGGACAGACTATGGCTACACCTTC
TRBJ2-1	-	-	TRBV9	CASSLTSGSSYNEQFF	TGTGCCAGCAGCCTCACCAGCGGTAGCTCCTACAATGAGCAGTTCTTC
TRBJ2-5	-	TRBD2	TRBV7-2	CASSLKLAGEIPETQYF	TGTGCCAGCAGTCTTAAACTAGCGGGAGAGATTCCAGAGACCCAGTACTTC
TRBJ1-2	-	-	TRBV2	CARRGEGKYGYTF	TGTGCCAGAAGGGGCGAGGGGAAATATGGCTACACCTTC
TRBJ2-7	-	TRBD1	TRBV7-2	CASSVPRDSLSYEQYF	TGTGCCAGCAGCGTGCCCCGGGACAGTCTCTCCTACGAGCAGTACTTC
TRBJ2-7	once	-	TRBV5-1	CASSLTSGTAYEQYF	TGCGCCAGCAGCTTGACCTCCGGGACCGCCTACGAGCAGTACTTC
TRBJ2-3	-	TRBD1	TRBV27	CASSLAAGQGWPDTQYF	TGTGCCAGCAGTTTAGCGGCGGGACAGGGATGGCCAGATACGCAGTATTTT
TRBJ2-1	-	-	TRBV15	CATSIGRSYNEQFF	TGTGCCACCAGCATTGGACGGTCTTACAATGAGCAGTTCTTC
TRBJ2-7	-	TRBD2	TRBV4-1	CASSQGTQTGLAGREQYF	TGCGCCAGCAGCCAAGGGACACAAACAGGACTAGCGGGGAGGGAGCAGTACTTC
TRBJ1-5	-	TRBD1	TRBV5-4	CASSSGPGQPNQPQHF	TGTGCCAGCAGCTCCGGACCGGGACAGCCAAATCAGCCCCAGCATTTT
TRBJ2-2	few	-	TRBV4-1	CASSLPSYTGELFF	TGCGCCAGCAGTCTTCCTTCTTACACCGGGGAGCTGTTTTTT
TRBJ2-7	-	-	TRBV5-5	CASSLAGDPGYEQYF	TGTGCCAGCAGCTTGGCCGGCGACCCCGGATACGAGCAGTACTTC
TRBJ2-7	-	-	TRBV7-2	CASSLDPDEQYF	TGTGCCAGCAGCTTAGATCCCGACGAGCAGTACTTC
TRBJ1-5	-	-	TRBV4-1	CASSQVEGPQPQHF	TGCGCCAGCAGCCAAGTGGAAGGACCTCAGCCCCAGCATTTT
TRBJ2-1	-	TRBD2	TRBV13	CASSLGLAGALSGNEQFF	TGTGCCAGCAGCCTGGGACTAGCGGGAGCCCTAAGTGGGAATGAGCAGTTCTTC
TRBJ1-6	-	-	TRBV10-3	CAISDSQGYSPLHF	TGTGCCATCAGTGATTCCCAGGGATATTCACCCCTCCACTTT
TRBJ2-3	-	-	TRBV28	CASSFSWGSTDTQYF	TGTGCCAGCAGTTTTTCGTGGGGTAGCACAGATACGCAGTATTTT
TRBJ1-6	-	TRBD1	TRBV4-1	CASSQDGTGGWKDSPLHF	TGCGCCAGCAGCCAAGACGGGACAGGGGGCTGGAAGGATTCACCCCTCCACTTT
TRBJ1-5	-	-	TRBV6-5	CASSYEPSNQPQHF	TGTGCCAGCAGTTACGAGCCTAGCAATCAGCCCCAGCATTTT
TRBJ1-2	-	-	TRBV10-3	CAGLGIDSGYTF	TGTGCGGGTCTGGGAATTGACTCTGGCTACACCTTC
TRBJ1-5	-	-	TRBV6-1	CASSEAGKPQHF	TGTGCCAGCAGTGAAGCGGGAAAGCCCCAGCATTTT
TRBJ2-2	-	-	TRBV4-3	CASSQAPIGYTGELFF	TGCGCCAGCAGCCAGGCTCCCATCGGTTACACCGGGGAGCTGTTTTTT
TRBJ2-7	-	-	TRBV5-4	CASSLESQAEQYF	TGTGCCAGCAGCTTGGAAAGCCAGGCCGAGCAGTACTTC
TRBJ2-5	-	-	TRBV4-3	CASSQEMVGVGETQYF	TGCGCCAGCAGCCAAGAAATGGTCGGGGTAGGGGAGACCCAGTACTTC
TRBJ1-1	-	-	TRBV9	CASSVGLGEWGEAFF	TGTGCCAGCAGCGTAGGTTTAGGGGAGTGGGGTGAAGCTTTCTTT
TRBJ2-5	-	-	TRBV10-3	CAISEEQGWETQYF	TGTGCCATCAGTGAGGAGCAAGGGTGGGAGACCCAGTACTTC
TRBJ2-7	-	-	TRBV7-7	CASSAGVGYEQYF	TGTGCTAGCAGCGCAGGAGTGGGGTACGAGCAGTACTTC
TRBJ2-7	-	-	TRBV4-1	CASSQEPGSLTYEQYF	TGCGCCAGCAGCCAAGAACCGGGCTCGTTGACCTACGAGCAGTACTTC
TRBJ2-7	-	-	TRBV7-9	CASSPPVQGSSYEQYF	TGTGCCAGCAGCCCCCCAGTCCAGGGAAGCTCCTACGAGCAGTACTTC
TRBJ2-7	-	-	TRBV27	CASSYQTGYEQYF	TGTGCCAGCAGTTATCAGACAGGCTACGAGCAGTACTTC
TRBJ2-2	-	-	TRBV12-5	CASGYGDGWNTGELFF	TGTGCTAGTGGTTACGGGGACGGCTGGAACACCGGGGAGCTGTTTTTT
TRBJ2-7	-	-	TRBV7-9	CASSLGRGEQYF	TGTGCCAGCAGCTTAGGGAGAGGCGAGCAGTACTTC
TRBJ2-7	-	-	TRBV30	CAWSVAVSYEQYF	TGTGCCTGGAGTGTTGCCGTCTCCTACGAGCAGTACTTC
TRBJ2-7	-	-	TRBV5-1	CASSLTGLAYEQYF	TGCGCCAGCAGCTTAACAGGCTTGGCCTACGAGCAGTACTTC
TRBJ1-2	once	-	TRBV7-9	CASSPLGTFNYGYTF	TGTGCCAGCAGCCCTCTGGGGACCTTTAACTATGGCTACACCTTC
TRBJ1-1	-	-	TRBV7-9	CASSLGASDTEAFF	TGTGCCAGCAGCTTGGGGGCCTCGGACACTGAAGCTTTCTTT
TRBJ2-1	-	-	TRBV7-9	CASSFADYNNEQFF	TGTGCCAGCAGCTTCGCCGACTACAACAATGAGCAGTTCTTC
TRBJ2-3	once	TRBD2	TRBV11-2	CASSHHTRGLAGPDTQYF	TGTGCCAGCAGCCATCATACCCGCGGTCTAGCGGGCCCAGATACGCAGTATTTT
TRBJ2-7	-	-	TRBV7-6	CASSLQEAYEQYF	TGTGCCAGCAGCCTACAAGAGGCCTACGAGCAGTACTTC
TRBJ2-4	-	-	TRBV7-2	CASNDRAKNIQYF	TGTGCCAGCAACGACAGGGCCAAAAACATTCAGTACTTC
TRBJ1-1	-	-	TRBV27	CASFSPRTEAFF	TGTGCCAGCTTCTCCCCCCGGACTGAAGCTTTCTTT
TRBJ2-7	-	-	TRBV6-5	CASSSGGYEQYF	TGTGCCAGCAGTTCAGGGGGGTACGAGCAGTACTTC
TRBJ2-7	-	-	TRBV25-1	CASRGELYEQYF	TGTGCCAGCAGGGGGGAACTCTACGAGCAGTACTTC
TRBJ2-7	-	-	TRBV5-6	CASSFWGSYEQYF	TGTGCCAGCAGCTTTTGGGGTTCTTACGAGCAGTACTTC
TRBJ2-7	-	-	TRBV11-2	CASSLIARTYEQYF	TGTGCCAGCAGCTTAATCGCAAGGACCTACGAGCAGTACTTC
TRBJ2-7	-	-	TRBV4-1	CASSQEPRAYEQYF	TGCGCCAGCAGCCAAGAACCCAGGGCTTACGAGCAGTACTTC
TRBJ2-5	-	-	TRBV27	CASSPTDSEETQYF	TGTGCCAGCAGCCCTACAGACAGTGAAGAGACCCAGTACTTC
TRBJ2-1	-	TRBD2	TRBV11-2	CASSLDPRTSGSFSYNEQFF	TGTGCCAGCAGCTTAGATCCCAGGACTAGCGGGAGCTTCTCCTACAATGAGCAGTTCTTC
TRBJ1-5	once	-	TRBV10-1	CASSPTGSNQPQHF	TGCGCCAGCAGTCCTACAGGTAGCAATCAGCCCCAGCATTTT
TRBJ1-5	-	-	TRBV9	CASIVWCGDQPQHF	TGTGCCAGCATCGTGTGGTGTGGGGATCAGCCCCAGCATTTT
TRBJ2-2	many	-	TRBV27	CASSLGTVNTGELFF	TGTGCCAGCAGTCTCGGGACCGTGAACACCGGGGAGCTGTTTTTT
TRBJ2-7	-	TRBD1	TRBV4-1	CASSPKSGQGASYEQYF	TGCGCCAGCAGCCCGAAATCCGGACAGGGGGCATCCTACGAGCAGTACTTC
TRBJ1-2	once	-	TRBV21-1	CASSPQDRVFGYTF	TGTGCCAGCAGCCCTCAGGACAGGGTGTTTGGCTACACCTTC
TRBJ2-1	-	-	TRBV7-9	CASSLAPGDEQFF	TGTGCCAGCAGCTTAGCTCCAGGGGATGAGCAGTTCTTC
TRBJ2-7	-	-	TRBV27	CASSFGPNSYEQYF	TGTGCCAGCAGTTTCGGACCAAACTCCTACGAGCAGTACTTC